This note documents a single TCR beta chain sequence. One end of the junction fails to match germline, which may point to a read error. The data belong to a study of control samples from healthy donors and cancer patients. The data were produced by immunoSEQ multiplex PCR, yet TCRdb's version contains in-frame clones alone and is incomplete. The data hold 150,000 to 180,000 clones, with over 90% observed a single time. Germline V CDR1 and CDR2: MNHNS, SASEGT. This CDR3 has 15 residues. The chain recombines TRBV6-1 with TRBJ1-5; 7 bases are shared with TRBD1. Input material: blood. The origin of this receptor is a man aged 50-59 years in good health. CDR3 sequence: CASSQAGTENQPQHF. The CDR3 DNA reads TGTGCCAGCAGTCAAGCCGGGACAGAAAATCAGCCCCAGCATTTT.